The 10 T cell receptor beta chains given below trace back to one sample, sequenced in a study of cytomegalovirus exposure and HLA in healthy donors. Primers: 60 Vbeta forward and 13 Jbeta reverse. This table comes from immunoSEQ multiplex PCR, and its TCRdb copy is limited to in-frame clones, with some not included. Among 95,000 to 150,000 clones listed, about 71% were seen once. Sequenced: PBMCs. The receptors come from a woman aged 50 to 65 in good health and CMV-seronegative.

This rearrangement joins TRBV4-3 to TRBJ1-2; a possible D gene is TRBD1 (5 bases). V gave up 0 bases and J gave up 2 bases, with 16 bases separating them. CDR3 length: 17 amino acids. Germline loops: CDR1 LGHNA, CDR2 YSLEER. CDR3 amino acids: CASSQDEGSGSNYGYTF. The CDR3 DNA sequence: TGCGCCAGCAGCCAAGATGAAGGGTCAGGGTCGAACTATGGCTACACCTTC.

This clone was seen only a few times. V usage is TRBV19 and J usage is TRBJ1-5; D gene uncertain. Germline CDR1 LNHDA, CDR2 SQIVND (reference sequence). Trimming took 6 bases from V and 2 from J, leaving 11 bases between them. This CDR3 has 14 residues. The chain's CDR3 is CASRYGEGNQPQHF. In DNA, the CDR3 is TGTGCCAGTAGATATGGAGAGGGCAATCAGCCCCAGCATTTT. Complete variable domain (other parts from reference TRBV19 and TRBJ1-5): DGGITQSPKYLFRKEGQNVTLSCEQNLNHDAMYWYRQDPGQGLRLIYYSQIVNDFQKGDIAEGYSVSREKKESFPLTVTSAQKNPTAFYLCASRYGEGNQPQHFGDGTRLSIL.

On this clone itself: Germline and junction disagree at one end, which may indicate a read error. This chain links TRBV7-9 with TRBJ1-2; TRBD1 matches 7 bases. The germline gives CDR1 SEHNR, CDR2 FQNEAQ (reference sequence). The length of the CDR3 is 12 residues. The CDR3 coding sequence is TGTTCCAGCAGCTCAGGGACAGTTGGCTACACCTTC. It translates to CSSSSGTVGYTF.

In the case of this clone: The junction departs from the called germline gene at one end, perhaps through a read error. V usage is TRBV7-9 and J usage is TRBJ2-5; TRBD2 agrees at 7 bases. This CDR3 is 17 amino acids long. Germline V gene sequence: CDR1 SEHNR, CDR2 FQNEAQ (reference sequence). In DNA form, the CDR3 reads TGTTCCAGCAGCTTTCTCCGGGCCGGCGGGAGTCGGGAGACCCAGTACTTC. This sequence encodes CSSSFLRAGGSRETQYF.

The chain uses TRBV4-1 and TRBJ2-1; TRBD2 aligns across 8 bases. J gave up 5 bases and V 5 bases, and 8 bases lay outside the gene matches. Per germline, CDR1 MGHRA and CDR2 YSYEKL. The CDR3 loop spans 15 amino acids. The CDR3 DNA reads TGCGCCAGCAGCGACCGACTAGCGTCGAACAATGAGCAGTTCTTC. Its protein is CASSDRLASNNEQFF.

The chain couples TRBV15 to TRBJ2-6, with D tentatively TRBD2 (5 bases). CDR3 length: 16 amino acids. V was trimmed by 0 bases and J by 0 bases, leaving 6 bases between them. Germline CDR1 is LNHNV and CDR2 is YYDKDF (reference sequence). Written as DNA, the CDR3 is TGTGCCACCAGCAGAGATCGGGACTCTGGGGCCAACGTCCTGACTTTC. It specifies CATSRDRDSGANVLTF.

V and J are TRBV6-1 and TRBJ2-5; TRBD2 agrees at 13 bases. Germline CDR1 is MNHNS and CDR2 is SASEGT. This CDR3 spans 17 amino acids. V dropped 4 bases and J dropped 1; count of bases not matched to a gene: 6. The chain's CDR3 is CASSAPRLAGGQETQYF. CDR3 nucleotides: TGTGCCAGCAGTGCCCCCAGACTAGCGGGAGGCCAAGAGACCCAGTACTTC.

The J gene is TRBJ2-2, the V gene TRBV19; the D gene is possibly TRBD2 (6 bases). This CDR3 spans 15 amino acids. Germline lookup yields CDR1 LNHDA and CDR2 SQIVND (reference sequence). V lost 3 bases to trimming and J lost 6 bases, with 14 bases between them. Here the CDR3 DNA reads TGTGCCAGTAGTATGGGGGGACCCCGGGCCGGGGAGCTGTTTTTT. This translates into CASSMGGPRAGELFF.

The V gene is TRBV2, the J gene TRBJ2-7; TRBD1 is a possible D gene (6 bases). V lost 5 bases to trimming and J lost 1 base, with 12 bases between them. Germline V gene sequence: CDR1 SNHLY, CDR2 FYNNEI. This CDR3 contains 14 residues. CDR3: CASSPGEWSYEQYF. In nucleotides, the CDR3 is TGTGCCAGCAGTCCAGGGGAGTGGTCCTACGAGCAGTACTTC.

CDR3 sequence (DNA): TGTGCCACCAGCATCGGAGGGCCGGAAGAGACCCAGTACTTC. Translation: CATSIGGPEETQYF. The J gene is TRBJ2-5, the V gene TRBV15; TRBD2 is a possible D gene (6 bases). Germline V gene data show CDR1 as LNHNV and CDR2 as YYDKDF (reference sequence). The V end lost 4 bases, the J end lost 3 bases, and 12 bases lay between the germline ends. The CDR3 totals 14 residues.